The 13 T cell receptor beta chains below all came from one sample that was sequenced in a study of T cell repertoires in cytomegalovirus infection (dated by TCRdb to about 2019). The treatment or condition label here, explained by the study, means: in vitro stimulation with specific CMV peptide epitopes to enrich CMV-specific T cells. Sequencer: Illumina HiSeq 1500. TCRdb took the public reads, trimmed them with fastp at Q25, ran MiXCR for clone calling and kept in-frame beta chains. Entries that share a CDR3 protein sequence are merged under the most common genes and DNA. This sample is represented by around 750,000 distinct CDR3 sequences; approximately 32% of them were singletons. The biggest ten clones account for roughly an eighth of the sample. Their antigens remain unidentified. The sequences come from cultured CD8+ T cells from PBMCs, collected from culture after CMV antigen stimulation. The receptor set was obtained from a human donor in good health (CMV status not recorded). Some clones in this sample may be carry-over from other donors' samples.

The V gene is TRBV6-1, the J gene TRBJ1-4; no clear D gene. The V gene's germline CDR1 is MNHNS and CDR2 SASEGT. CDR3 size: 14 residues. Trimming stripped 6 bases from V and 4 bases from J, with 12 bases between. The CDR3 region is CASSPGRSNEKLFF. For the CDR3, the DNA is TGTGCCAGCAGCCCGGGGAGGAGTAATGAAAAACTGTTTTTT.

Comment on this clonotype: Its ends do not fully match the called genes, so a read error is possible. The CDR3 region has the DNA TGTGCTAGCAGCCCGCCGGGTGCCGCACTAAACAATGAGCAGTTCTTC. This gives the protein CASSPPGAALNNEQFF. The J gene is TRBJ2-1, the V gene TRBV5-8; D ambiguous. Germline CDR1 SGHTS, CDR2 YDEGEE. The CDR3 runs to 16 residues.

V gene TRBV5-6 combines with J gene TRBJ1-1; 12 bases match TRBD1. Looked up from germline, CDR1 is SGHDT and CDR2 is YYEEEE. The CDR3 extends over 17 amino acids. The junction had 14 bases not matched to a gene; V was cut back by 3 bases and J by 8 bases. As DNA, the CDR3 is TGTGCCAGCAGCTCTGACCGGGACAGGGGGCGCTTTTGGGAAGCTTTCTTT. Protein: CASSSDRDRGRFWEAFF.

This clonotype has only a few counts. V gene TRBV19 combines with J gene TRBJ2-7; D is perhaps TRBD2 (6 bases). Trimming removed 7 bases from V and 0 bases from J, with 10 bases in between. The CDR3 spans 13 residues. From germline, CDR1 is LNHDA and CDR2 SQIVND (reference sequence). This CDR3 is CASIGEVSYEQYF. The CDR3 DNA is TGTGCCAGTATCGGGGAGGTCTCCTACGAGCAGTACTTC.

This clonotype was detected only a few times. The chain couples TRBV5-1 to TRBJ2-7, with D perhaps given as TRBD1 or TRBD2 (6 bases each). Germline assignment: CDR1 SGHRS and CDR2 YFSETQ. V lost 4 bases, J lost 5 bases, and 16 bases lay in between. This CDR3 contains 14 residues. Here the CDR3 reads CASSLGGTGNEQYV. The DNA of the CDR3 is TGCGCCAGCAGCCTGGGGGGAACAGGGAACGAGCAGTACGTC.

This chain uses TRBV4-2 with TRBJ2-7; the D gene is possibly TRBD1 (6 bases). Germline V gene lookup returns CDR1 LGHNA and CDR2 YNFKEQ. CDR3 length: 18 residues. Trimming cost V 3 bases and J 1 base, with 22 bases left between them. The CDR3 nucleotides are TGTGCCAGCAGCCAGGACAGCCCCATTACGCAGGGATCCTACGAGCAGTACTTC. Its protein is CASSQDSPITQGSYEQYF.

CDR3 nucleotide sequence: TGTGCCAGCAGTAGGGGGGGCGTGTACAATGAGCAGTTCTTC. This encodes CASSRGGVYNEQFF. V gene TRBV28 combines with J gene TRBJ2-1; tentatively, D is TRBD2 (7 bases). The CDR3 covers 14 residues. Germline V CDR1 and CDR2: MDHEN, SYDVKM. With 5 bases removed from V and 4 bases from J, the gap between germline ends came to 12 bases.

The chain uses TRBV2 and TRBJ1-1; maybe TRBD1 (5 bases). Looked up from germline, CDR1 is SNHLY and CDR2 is FYNNEI. The CDR3 has 14 amino acids. Trimming took off 7 bases at V and 0 bases at J, with 12 bases between the two ends. CDR3 coding DNA: TGTGCCAGCATGACGGGGCGACTGAACACTGAAGCTTTCTTT. Its translation is CASMTGRLNTEAFF. Using reference TRBV2 and TRBJ1-1 for the parts outside the CDR3, the full variable domain is EPEVTQTPSHQVTQMGQEVILRCVPISNHLYFYWYRQILGQKVEFLVSFYNNEISEKSEIFDDQFSVERPDGSNFTLKIRSTKLEDSAMYFCASMTGRLNTEAFFGQGTRLTVV.

This clonotype was seen a handful of times. This sequence joins TRBV7-9 and TRBJ1-4, with TRBD1 matching over 9 bases. With V trimmed by 5 bases and J by 3 bases, 7 bases remained unmatched. There are 16 residues in the CDR3. Germline loops: CDR1 SEHNR, CDR2 FQNEAQ (reference sequence). CDR3 residues: CASSNRDRDPNEKLFF. The CDR3 coding sequence is TGTGCCAGCAGCAACCGGGACAGGGACCCTAATGAAAAACTGTTTTTT.

J is TRBJ2-5 and V is TRBV19; D is unresolved. The germline V gene has CDR1 LNHDA and CDR2 SQIVND (reference sequence). The CDR3 runs 14 residues. V lost 3 bases, J lost 2 bases, and 10 bases lay in between. The CDR3 protein is CASSIQAEQETQYF. CDR3 nucleotides: TGTGCCAGTAGTATCCAGGCCGAACAAGAGACCCAGTACTTC.

V and J are TRBV19 and TRBJ2-2, with D possibly being TRBD1 or TRBD2 (6 bases each). The CDR3 covers 14 residues. The V gene lost 5 bases and the J gene lost 5 bases, with 12 bases spanning the gap. Germline V gene sequence: CDR1 LNHDA, CDR2 SQIVND (reference sequence). The CDR3 loop reads CASSWGALTGELFF. The CDR3 coding sequence is TGTGCCAGTAGTTGGGGGGCGCTTACCGGGGAGCTGTTTTTT.

This clonotype was observed at least ten times. This rearrangement joins TRBV7-2 to TRBJ1-1; a possible D gene is TRBD1 (6 bases). Germline CDR1 reads SGHTA; CDR2 reads FQGNSA. The CDR3 length is 15 residues. The V end lost 4 bases, the J end lost 1 base, and 13 bases lay between the germline ends. CDR3 loop: CASSSRTDWNTEAFF. The CDR3 coding sequence is TGTGCCAGCAGCTCGCGGACAGATTGGAACACTGAAGCTTTCTTT. The variable domain in full, with the rest retrieved from reference TRBV7-2 and TRBJ1-1, is GAGVSQSPSNKVTEKGKDVELRCDPISGHTALYWYRQSLGQGLEFLIYFQGNSAPDKSGLPSDRFSAERTGGSVSTLTIQRTQQEDSAVYLCASSSRTDWNTEAFFGQGTRLTVV.

The genes are TRBV27 and TRBJ2-7; 8 bases match TRBD1. The trim removed 5 bases at V and 4 bases at J, leaving 10 bases unmatched. Per germline, CDR1 MNHEY and CDR2 SMNVEV (reference sequence). This CDR3 has 15 residues. CDR3 in amino acids: CASSTKGQGGYEQYF. DNA of the CDR3: TGTGCCAGCAGTACCAAAGGACAGGGCGGGTACGAGCAGTACTTC.